This entry lists 21 T cell receptor beta chains sequenced from one sample in a study of regulatory T cells in long-lasting Graves disease. Indicated time point: newly diagnosed GD, antithyroid drugs for less than 3 months. From PBMCs, RNA was extracted and then used to make the TCR library. To make TCR beta libraries, researchers used iRepertoire HTBI primers and Arm-PCR of CDR3 regions. TCRdb used MiXCR to reprocess the multiplex PCR reads, holding one entry per CDR3 protein. The profile covers under 250,000 distinct CDR3 sequences, with approximately 18% appearing a single time and about 10% taken by the ten largest. These data also featured in a second study, about T cells in Graves' hyperthyroidism and ophthalmopathy.

This specimen consisted of peripheral blood mononuclear cells (PBMCs), obtained at new diagnosis, from a patient treated with antithyroid drugs. These receptors all stem from a woman aged 25 to 39 with Graves disease.

At least ten counts were recorded for this clonotype. This chain links TRBV30 with TRBJ2-2; 10 positions agree with TRBD2. This CDR3 has 16 residues. V trimming: 1 base; J trimming: 7 bases; junction bases outside the gene matches: 9. The germline V gene encodes CDR1 GTSNPN and CDR2 SVGIG (reference sequence). CDR3 nucleotide sequence: TGTGCCTGGAGTGGGCTAGCGGGAGTCATGGTCGGGGAGCTGTTTTTT. This gives the protein CAWSGLAGVMVGELFF.

There are many counts of this clonotype. The chain carries TRBV19 and TRBJ1-1; D is ambiguous. Germline V lookup: CDR1 LNHDA, CDR2 SQIVND (reference sequence). This CDR3 spans 11 amino acids. V was trimmed by 8 bases and J by 1 base, leaving 5 bases between them. The CDR3 protein is CASLKNTEAFF. The CDR3 DNA reads as TGTGCCAGTTTAAAGAACACTGAAGCTTTCTTT.

This clonotype was counted many times. This chain uses TRBV3-1 with TRBJ1-6; no clear D gene. This CDR3 has 15 residues. The germline CDR1 and CDR2 sequences are LGHDT and YNNKEL (reference sequence). V dropped 4 bases and J dropped 4 bases, with 11 bases sitting between them. In nucleotides, the CDR3 is TGTGCCAGCAGCCCATCGCAGGCGTATAATTCACCCCTCCACTTT. This codes for CASSPSQAYNSPLHF.

The CDR3 nucleotides are TGTGCCTGGAGTTTGGGGGTTAGCGGGGGGCAAGAGACCCAGTACTTC. It specifies CAWSLGVSGGQETQYF. V gene TRBV30 combines with J gene TRBJ2-5; 10 positions match TRBD2. CDR1 and CDR2 from the germline V gene are GTSNPN and SVGIG (reference sequence). V was clipped by 2 bases and J by 2 bases; unmatched bases: 8. The CDR3 loop spans 16 amino acids.

Note on this clonotype: Because the CDR3 is missing its conserved closing phenylalanine or tryptophan, this is likely a read error. The DNA is omitted, as the CDR3 cannot be located on it reliably, and the CDR3 follows TCRdb's listing. The V and J genes are TRBV7-8 and TRBJ2-5; the tabulated D call, TRBD1, remains unverified against the DNA. Looked up from germline, CDR1 is SGHVS and CDR2 is FQNEAQ. From its first to its last residue, the CDR3 has 11 amino acids. The CDR3 reads CASSLRGEGAG.

At least ten counts were recorded for this clonotype. The V gene is TRBV6-1, the J gene TRBJ1-2; 7 nucleotides agree with TRBD1. The CDR3 is 14 amino acids. After removal of 6 bases from V and 1 base from J, the junction contained 5 bases not matched to a gene. CDR1 is MNHNS and CDR2 is SASEGT in the germline V gene. CDR3 sequence: CASRAGGDNYGYTF. CDR3 in DNA: TGTGCCAGCAGAGCAGGGGGTGATAACTATGGCTACACCTTC.

Many counts were recorded for this clonotype. The chain recombines TRBV28 with TRBJ1-2; 9 bases are a match to TRBD1. Germline V gene lookup returns CDR1 MDHEN and CDR2 SYDVKM. After removal of 2 bases from V and 4 bases from J, the junction contained 17 bases not matched to a gene. This CDR3 is built from 19 residues. CDR3 residues: CASSLGGLSGQGFLYGYTF. The CDR3 nucleotides are TGTGCCAGCAGTTTAGGGGGCCTATCCGGACAGGGGTTTCTCTATGGCTACACCTTC.

Of note for this clonotype: This likely reflects a read error, since a far larger clone is one base away. V gene TRBV6-2 or TRBV6-3 combines with J gene TRBJ2-2; a possible D gene is TRBD1 (5 bases). Germline V gene data show CDR1 as MNHEY and CDR2 as SVGEGT. Trimming pared 6 bases from V and 4 bases from J, leaving 12 bases between. CDR3 length: 14 residues. CDR3 nucleotides: TGTGCCAGCAGCAGGGAAATTGGCACCGGGGAGCTGTTTTTT. Its protein product is CASSREIGTGELFF.

The chain has TRBV6-2 or TRBV6-3 and TRBJ1-2, with D hard to call. The CDR3 spans 17 residues. V lost 5 bases to trimming and J lost 0 bases, with 19 bases between them. CDR1 and CDR2 (germline): MNHEY, SVGEGT. The CDR3 is CASSDFQRPGANYGYTF. As DNA, the CDR3 is TGTGCCAGCAGTGATTTTCAGAGACCCGGGGCTAACTATGGCTACACCTTC.

The chain carries TRBV19 and TRBJ1-2, with D uncertain. Germline CDR1 is LNHDA and CDR2 is SQIVND (reference sequence). The CDR3 is made up of 13 amino acids. Trimming removed 4 bases from V and 2 bases from J, with 8 bases in between. The CDR3 protein is CASSKLGNYGYTF. DNA for the CDR3: TGTGCCAGTAGTAAACTGGGCAACTATGGCTACACCTTC.

CDR3 loop: CASSYGYEKLFF. CDR3 coding DNA: TGTGCCAGCAGTTACGGTTATGAAAAACTGTTTTTT. The J gene is TRBJ1-4, the V gene TRBV6-5, with no clear D. V lost 2 bases, J lost 6 bases, and 4 bases lay in between. The CDR3 consists of 12 residues. CDR1 and CDR2 from the germline V gene are MNHEY and SVGAGI.

This clonotype has ten or more counts. V and J are TRBV30 and TRBJ1-2, with TRBD1 matching 11 bases. Losses at the gene ends were 1 base for V and 4 bases for J; bases not matched to a gene: 2. The CDR3 runs 14 residues. Germline V gives CDR1 GTSNPN, CDR2 SVGIG (reference sequence). In DNA, the CDR3 is TGTGCCTGGAGTGGGGACAGGGGGGTCTATGGCTACACCTTC. Translated, it gives CAWSGDRGVYGYTF.

This clonotype occurred many times. The rearrangement links TRBV6-1 to TRBJ1-1, with 8 bases aligning to TRBD1. CDR3 size: 12 residues. Germline CDR1 and CDR2: MNHNS and SASEGT. After removal of 6 bases from V and 5 bases from J, the junction contained 2 bases not matched to a gene. DNA for the CDR3: TGTGCCAGCAGGGACAGGGCGACTGAAGCTTTCTTT. This gives the protein CASRDRATEAFF.

The chain joins TRBV7-9 to TRBJ2-1; 15 nucleotides match TRBD2. The DNA matches TRBJ2-5 better at its end, which makes the J call doubtful. CDR3 size: 19 residues. Germline loops: CDR1 SEHNR, CDR2 FQNEAQ (reference sequence). The CDR3 sequence is CASSLQPGLAGGPRETQYF. In DNA, the CDR3 is TGTGCCAGCAGTCTTCAACCTGGACTAGCGGGAGGGCCACGGGAGACCCAGTACTTC.

This clonotype was observed many times. The J gene is TRBJ1-5, the V gene TRBV15; 7 bases are a match to TRBD1. V lost 0 bases, J lost 6 bases, and 5 bases stayed unmatched. Germline V gives CDR1 LNHNV, CDR2 YYDKDF (reference sequence). The CDR3 runs to 15 residues. In DNA form, the CDR3 reads TGTGCCACCAGCAGAGATCAGGGGGGAGGTCAGCCCCAGCATTTT. This translates into CATSRDQGGGQPQHF.

Remarks on this clonotype: This sequence is one base from a far larger clone and is likely a read error. The chain is built from TRBV10-3 and TRBJ1-4; a possible D gene is TRBD1 (5 bases). Germline V gene data show CDR1 as ENHRY and CDR2 as SYGVKD. The CDR3 loop spans 16 amino acids. Between the trimmed V and J ends, which lost 3 bases and 7 bases, there was a span of 18 bases. CDR3 sequence reads: CAISEAHRLWGEKLFF. The CDR3, as DNA: TGTGCCATCAGTGAAGCCCACAGGCTGTGGGGTGAAAAACTGTTTTTT.

This chain links TRBV11-2 with TRBJ2-1, with 9 positions matching TRBD2. Germline assignment: CDR1 SGHAT and CDR2 FQNNGV. V was pared by 2 bases and J by 4 bases, with 3 bases of the junction left unmatched. The CDR3 spans 15 residues. The CDR3 spells CASSLRLAEYNEQFF. The CDR3 DNA reads TGTGCCAGCAGCTTAAGACTAGCGGAGTACAATGAGCAGTTCTTC.

This clonotype was picked up many times. This chain uses TRBV29-1 with TRBJ2-1; 8 nucleotides match TRBD1. The CDR3 spans 14 residues. Germline V CDR1 and CDR2: SQVTM, ANQGSEA. V lost 3 bases to trimming and J lost 13 bases; unmatched junction nucleotides: 14. The CDR3, as DNA: TGCAGCGTTGATAAGGGGGTGCGGACAGGGAATCAGTTCTTC. As protein: CSVDKGVRTGNQFF.

In its sample, this clonotype was seen many times. This chain uses TRBV28 with TRBJ1-5; D possibly corresponds to TRBD1 (5 bases). The ends were cut back, 7 bases at V and 4 bases at J, with 17 bases in the middle. Per germline, CDR1 MDHEN and CDR2 SYDVKM. The CDR3 loop spans 15 amino acids. CDR3 sequence reads: CASIEVGTVNQPQHF. CDR3 coding DNA: TGTGCCAGCATTGAGGTCGGGACGGTTAATCAGCCCCAGCATTTT.

This clonotype was recorded at least ten times. The CDR3 reads CASRSGTPRITDTQYF. The CDR3 bases are TGTGCCAGCAGATCCGGGACTCCCCGTATCACAGATACGCAGTATTTT. The chain combines TRBV28 with TRBJ2-3; D might be TRBD2 (6 bases). This CDR3 spans 16 amino acids. Germline loops: CDR1 MDHEN, CDR2 SYDVKM. The V end lost 6 bases, the J end lost 2 bases, and 18 bases lay between the germline ends.

This clonotype was counted at least ten times. The J gene is TRBJ1-2, the V gene TRBV12-3 or TRBV12-4; D is undetermined. The CDR3 contains 14 residues. Trimming removed 6 bases from V and 5 bases from J, with 16 bases in between. CDR3 nucleotide sequence: TGTGCCAGCAGCCGGGAATTGGGAGAGTATGGCTACACCTTC. It codes for CASSRELGEYGYTF.